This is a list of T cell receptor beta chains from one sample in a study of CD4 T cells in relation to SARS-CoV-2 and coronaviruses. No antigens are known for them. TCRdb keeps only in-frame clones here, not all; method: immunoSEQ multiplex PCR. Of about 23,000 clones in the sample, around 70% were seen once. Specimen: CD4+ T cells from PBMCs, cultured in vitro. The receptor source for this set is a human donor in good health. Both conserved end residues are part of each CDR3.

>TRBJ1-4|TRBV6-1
CASSEGHGIEKLFF
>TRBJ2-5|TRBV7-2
CASSSPVKGLAGVKTQYF
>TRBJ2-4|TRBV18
CASSPGQGRDIQYF
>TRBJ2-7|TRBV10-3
CATTSGGLDEQYF
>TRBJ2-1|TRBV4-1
CASSPRGVLGLDEQFF
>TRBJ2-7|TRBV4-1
CASSPQSGGTYEQYF
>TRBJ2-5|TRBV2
CASSDNGGGETQYF
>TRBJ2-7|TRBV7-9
CASSQDSSKQYF
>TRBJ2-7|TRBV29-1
CSAHGREGGYEQYF
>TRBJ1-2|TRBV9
CASGGTPDGGYTF
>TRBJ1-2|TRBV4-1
CASSQVLPGQVLYGYTF
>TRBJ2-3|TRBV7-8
CASSLEGILAAGTDTQYF
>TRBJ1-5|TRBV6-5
CASISERGGNQPQHF
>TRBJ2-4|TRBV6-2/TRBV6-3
CASSSPPGTLENIQYF
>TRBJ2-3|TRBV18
CASSPREDTQYF
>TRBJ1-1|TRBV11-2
CASSLHPGAFGTEAFF
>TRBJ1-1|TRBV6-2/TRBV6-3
CASSSIQANTEAFF
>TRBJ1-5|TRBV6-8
CASSYLMSNQPQHF
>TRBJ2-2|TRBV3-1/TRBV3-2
CASSHVGGRATGELFF
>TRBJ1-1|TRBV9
CASSPWTVSTEAFF
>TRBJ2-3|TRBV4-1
CASSQDGGYTDTQYF
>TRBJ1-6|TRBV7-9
CASSPDGINSPLHF
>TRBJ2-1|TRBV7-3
CASSLTAGLYEQFF
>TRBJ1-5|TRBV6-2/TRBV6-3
CASSRDRGQDSNQPQHF
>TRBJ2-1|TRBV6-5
CASSYRGEQFF
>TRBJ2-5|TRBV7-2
CASSPPPGQETQYF
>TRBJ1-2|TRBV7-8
CASSPPRLPAYGYTF
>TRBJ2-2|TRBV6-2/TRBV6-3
CASSLPGLAANTGELFF
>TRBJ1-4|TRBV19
CASRQTGQGGEKLFF
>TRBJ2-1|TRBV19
CASTIGGGPYNEQFF
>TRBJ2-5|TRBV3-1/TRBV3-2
CASSQGLFGRTSEETQYF
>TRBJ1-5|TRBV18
CASSPQGDNQPQHF
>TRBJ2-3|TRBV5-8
CASSLVKGARTDTQYF
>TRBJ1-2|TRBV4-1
CASSQDTWDRAEYSYTF